This is a list of T cell receptor beta chains from one sample in a study of breast tumors, draining lymph nodes, adjacent tissues. In TCRdb, the multiplex PCR reads were re-called with MiXCR into one record per CDR3 protein. The sample includes 30,000 to 40,000 distinct CDR3 sequences, 35% to 40% of them seen just once. Sequences were obtained from breast tumor tissue. Receptors originate from a female donor with breast cancer. Some clones in this sample may be carry-over from other donors' samples. CDR3s include the opening cysteine and the closing phenylalanine or tryptophan. Each record gives: clone size, D gene, V gene, J gene, CDR3 DNA, CDR3 protein. A D gene is named only where the DNA matches it firmly. A clone size is listed for some rows: how often the clone was seen (once, few, many), or a class if it is expanded.

NA,TRBD1,TRBV7-2,TRBJ2-7,TGTGCCAGCAGCTGGGACAGTTACTACGAGCAGTACTTC,CASSWDSYYEQYF
many,TRBD1,TRBV7-7,TRBJ2-2,TGTGCCAGCAGCGAACAGGGGGCCGGGGAGCTGTTTTTT,CASSEQGAGELFF
NA,TRBD1,TRBV30,TRBJ2-2,TGTGCCTGGAGCCGGACAGGGGGTACCGGGGAGCTGTTTTTT,CAWSRTGGTGELFF
NA,TRBD2,TRBV20-1,TRBJ2-7,TGCAGTGCTAGAGATTCTAGCGGACCCTACGAGCAGTACTTC,CSARDSSGPYEQYF
NA,NA,TRBV7-9,TRBJ2-2,TGTGCCAGCACCTTGTTGAACACCGGGGAGCTGTTTTTT,CASTLLNTGELFF
NA,TRBD1,TRBV20-1,TRBJ1-1,TGCAGTGCTCGTTACAGGGGGCTACTGAACACTGAAGCTTTCTTT,CSARYRGLLNTEAFF
many,NA,TRBV6-5,TRBJ2-5,TGTGCCAGCAGGGCAACAGGGAGCCAAGAGACCCAGTACTTC,CASRATGSQETQYF
many,TRBD1,TRBV5-5,TRBJ2-7,TGTGCCAGCAGCGCAACCGGGACAGGCAAAGAAGGGCAGTACTTC,CASSATGTGKEGQYF
NA,NA,TRBV20-1,TRBJ2-2,TGCAGTGCTAGAGTTACTAGGACCGGGGAGCTGTTTTTT,CSARVTRTGELFF
NA,NA,TRBV4-2,TRBJ2-2,TGTGCCAGCAGCCAAGATGCAAGGGGCGGCGGGGAGCTGTTTTTT,CASSQDARGGGELFF
many,NA,TRBV5-1,TRBJ2-3,TGCGCCAGCAGCGTAACTAGAACAGATACGCAGTATTTT,CASSVTRTDTQYF
many,TRBD2,TRBV6-2/TRBV6-3,TRBJ2-2,TGTGCCAGCAGTTACTCGCGGGGGACGGCGAACACCGGGGAGCTGTTTTTT,CASSYSRGTANTGELFF
many,NA,TRBV6-5,TRBJ2-7,TGTGCCAGCAGACCAACCCACAGGGAAGGCGAGCAGTACTTC,CASRPTHREGEQYF
NA,NA,TRBV14,TRBJ2-5,TGTGCCAGCAGCCAACTCGGAAATCAAGAGACCCAGTACTTC,CASSQLGNQETQYF
many,NA,TRBV2,TRBJ2-7,TGTGCCAGCAGACGGAGCGTGCGGGACGAGCAGTACTTC,CASRRSVRDEQYF
few,NA,TRBV18,TRBJ2-7,TGTGCCAGCTCACCAGTGGGACTCTACGAGCAGTACTTC,CASSPVGLYEQYF
NA,TRBD1,TRBV20-1,TRBJ2-2,TGCAGTGCTTCCGGGACAGGGGGCACCGGGGAGCTGTTTTTT,CSASGTGGTGELFF
many,NA,TRBV5-5,TRBJ1-6,TGTGCCAGCAGCTTAGCCCTCCACTTT,CASSLALHF
many,TRBD1,TRBV7-9,TRBJ2-7,TGTGCCAGCAGCTCCGGGACAGGGGTGTACTTC,CASSSGTGVYF
NA,NA,TRBV11-3,TRBJ2-1,TGTGCCAGCAGCTCCCGGAGTAACAATGAGCAGTTCTTC,CASSSRSNNEQFF
many,NA,TRBV14,TRBJ2-4,TGTGCCAGCAGCCAAGGGGGGGTAAACATTCAGTACTTC,CASSQGGVNIQYF
NA,NA,TRBV3-1,TRBJ2-3,TGTGCCAGCAGCCAAGGTCAGGTGGGCACAGATACGCAGTATTTT,CASSQGQVGTDTQYF
many,TRBD2,TRBV19,TRBJ2-1,TGTGCCAGTAGAACCGGGACTAGCTCCTACAATGAGCAGTTCTTC,CASRTGTSSYNEQFF
many,NA,TRBV19,TRBJ1-2,TGTGCCAGTAGTATTGAGGGGATGATTGGCTACACCTTC,CASSIEGMIGYTF
many,TRBD1,TRBV7-3,TRBJ2-5,TGTGCCAGCAGCTTAACCGGGACAGGGGAGACCCAGTACTTC,CASSLTGTGETQYF
many,NA,TRBV12-3/TRBV12-4,TRBJ2-1,TGTGCCAGCAGCCTAGGGGAGAATGAGCAGTTCTTC,CASSLGENEQFF
many,TRBD2,TRBV7-9,TRBJ2-1,TGTGCCAGCAGCCCCGGGACTAGCAGCCCCAATGAGCAGTTCTTC,CASSPGTSSPNEQFF
NA,TRBD2,TRBV19,TRBJ2-1,TGTGCCAGTAGTGCGGGACTAGCGGGAGGCAATGAGCAGTTCTTC,CASSAGLAGGNEQFF
many,TRBD1,TRBV6-6,TRBJ2-2,TGTGCCAGCAGAGCACCCCAGGGGGCGGACACCGGGGAGCTGTTTTTT,CASRAPQGADTGELFF
NA,NA,TRBV20-1,TRBJ2-2,TGCAGTGCTAGCGGTCCCATCCCTGGGGAGCTGTTTTTT,CSASGPIPGELFF
many,NA,TRBV4-1,TRBJ2-1,TGCGCCAGCAGCCAAGATCTCGGCTTTGGGGAGGATGAGCAGTTCTTC,CASSQDLGFGEDEQFF
NA,NA,TRBV7-6,TRBJ2-2,TGTGCCAGCAGCCCGGGATTCACCGGGGAGCTGTTTTTT,CASSPGFTGELFF